One and the same sample provided the 18 T cell receptor beta chains below, sequenced in a study of cytomegalovirus exposure and HLA in healthy donors. PCR involved 60 Vbeta and 13 Jbeta primers. Sequenced by immunoSEQ multiplex PCR; TCRdb stores in-frame clones only, minus some. Among more than 50,000 clones listed, around 86% were seen once. Sequencing was carried out using PBMCs. All receptors derive from a female donor in good health and CMV-seronegative.

The chain employs TRBV9 and TRBJ2-1; tentative D call: TRBD2 (6 bases). The CDR3 has 15 residues. The germline gives CDR1 SGDLS, CDR2 YYNGEE. V was shortened by 4 bases and J by 6 bases, with 17 bases between the two germline ends. The CDR3 DNA reads as TGTGCCAGCAGCCCTAGCGTATTGGGTCGCAATGAGCAGTTCTTC. The encoded protein is CASSPSVLGRNEQFF.

The chain combines TRBV7-9 with TRBJ2-7; no reliable D call. Per germline, CDR1 SEHNR and CDR2 FQNEAQ (reference sequence). Trimming took off 3 bases at V and 3 bases at J, with 9 bases between the two ends. There are 13 residues in the CDR3. This chain's CDR3 is CASSFDTNYEQYF. DNA of the CDR3: TGTGCCAGCAGCTTCGACACCAACTACGAGCAGTACTTC. Based on the CDR3 plus reference TRBV7-9 and TRBJ2-7, the full variable domain is DTGVSQNPRHKITKRGQNVTFRCDPISEHNRLYWYRQTLGQGPEFLTYFQNEAQLEKSRLLSDRFSAERPKGSFSTLEIQRTEQGDSAMYLCASSFDTNYEQYFGPGTRLTVT.

This clone has more than one count but fewer than ten. The chain carries TRBV30 and TRBJ2-1; 10 positions agree with TRBD2. Germline V gene sequence: CDR1 GTSNPN, CDR2 SVGIG (reference sequence). J lost 6 bases, V lost 2 bases, and 7 bases had no gene match. The CDR3 extends over 15 amino acids. CDR3 coding DNA: TGTGCCTGGAGTATGCCGGGACTAGCGTCCAATGAGCAGTTCTTC. Translation gives CAWSMPGLASNEQFF.

The rearrangement joins TRBV6-1 to TRBJ1-6; 8 bases agree with TRBD1. The CDR3 has 14 residues. V was pared by 5 bases and J by 8 bases, with 5 bases of the junction left unmatched. Per germline, CDR1 MNHNS and CDR2 SASEGT. This CDR3 is CASSRQGADSPLHF. The CDR3 DNA sequence: TGTGCCAGCAGTCGTCAGGGGGCTGATTCACCCCTCCACTTT.

The chain recombines TRBV5-6 with TRBJ1-5; D is perhaps TRBD1 (6 bases). The CDR3 runs to 15 residues. V was shortened by 4 bases and J by 0 bases, with 11 bases between the two germline ends. From germline, CDR1 is SGHDT and CDR2 YYEEEE. CDR3 sequence reads: CASSRTAYSNQPQHF. As DNA, the CDR3 is TGTGCCAGCAGCCGGACAGCGTATAGCAATCAGCCCCAGCATTTT.

The gene calls are TRBV28 and TRBJ2-7; 10 bases map to TRBD1. The V gene's germline CDR1 is MDHEN and CDR2 SYDVKM. Trimming cost V 6 bases and J 3 bases; bases outside gene matches: 5. The CDR3 loop spans 14 amino acids. The CDR3 here is CASRSTGGNYEQYF. In DNA, the CDR3 is TGTGCCAGCAGATCGACAGGGGGCAACTACGAGCAGTACTTC.

V usage is TRBV27 and J usage is TRBJ2-1; 13 bases match TRBD2. The CDR3 runs 21 residues. The germline V gene encodes CDR1 MNHEY and CDR2 SMNVEV (reference sequence). V gave up 3 bases and J gave up 2 bases; unmatched junction bases: 16. As DNA, the CDR3 is TGTGCCAGCAGTTTTCGAGGACTAGCGGGAGTAGTCGGCGTCACCTACAATGAGCAGTTCTTC. This sequence encodes CASSFRGLAGVVGVTYNEQFF.

The genes are TRBV7-9 and TRBJ1-2; D is perhaps TRBD1 (6 bases). The CDR3 runs to 12 residues. CDR1 is SEHNR and CDR2 is FQNEAQ in the germline V gene (reference sequence). Trimming took off 5 bases at V and 8 bases at J, with 12 bases between the two ends. The CDR3 is CASSPGQPGYTF. The CDR3 DNA reads as TGTGCCAGCAGCCCCGGACAGCCCGGCTACACCTTC. Variable domain in full (rest from reference TRBV7-9 and TRBJ1-2): DTGVSQNPRHKITKRGQNVTFRCDPISEHNRLYWYRQTLGQGPEFLTYFQNEAQLEKSRLLSDRFSAERPKGSFSTLEIQRTEQGDSAMYLCASSPGQPGYTFGSGTRLTVV.

The CDR3 DNA follows: TGTGCCAGCTCACCACGGACAGGGGGGAACACCGGGGAGCTGTTTTTT. Residues: CASSPRTGGNTGELFF. The rearrangement links TRBV18 to TRBJ2-2; 10 bases line up with TRBD1. The CDR3 is 16 residues long. Trimming removed 1 base from V and 1 base from J; junction bases left unmatched: 0. Germline CDR1 reads KGHSH; CDR2 reads LQKENI.

The gene calls are TRBV7-2 and TRBJ2-7, with D possibly matching TRBD2 (6 bases). The V and J ends lost 7 bases and 3 bases respectively, with 28 bases between them. The CDR3 runs to 18 residues. CDR1 SGHTA and CDR2 FQGNSA come from the germline V gene. CDR3 in amino acids: CASTPGVSGQVIVYEQYF. CDR3 DNA: TGTGCCAGCACCCCGGGGGTCTCCGGGCAGGTGATCGTCTACGAGCAGTACTTC. The full variable domain, with the rest looked up from reference TRBV7-2 and TRBJ2-7, is GAGVSQSPSNKVTEKGKDVELRCDPISGHTALYWYRQSLGQGLEFLIYFQGNSAPDKSGLPSDRFSAERTGGSVSTLTIQRTQQEDSAVYLCASTPGVSGQVIVYEQYFGPGTRLTVT.

The chain has TRBV6-5 and TRBJ1-1, with 8 bases identical to TRBD1. The V segment lost 5 bases and the J segment 7 bases; nucleotides outside the gene matches: 3. The germline CDR1 and CDR2 sequences are MNHEY and SVGAGI. The CDR3 loop spans 12 amino acids. CDR3 in amino acids: CASSGQGIEAFF. In DNA, the CDR3 is TGTGCCAGCAGTGGACAGGGCATTGAAGCTTTCTTT.

CDR3 DNA sequence: TGCAGCGTTGGCGACAGGGACAATGAGCAGTTCTTC. Translated: CSVGDRDNEQFF. The rearrangement uses TRBV29-1 and TRBJ2-1; 7 bases match TRBD1. CDR1 is SQVTM, CDR2 ANQGSEA, per germline. V was pared by 4 bases and J by 5 bases, with 2 bases of the junction left unmatched. The length of the CDR3 is 12 residues.

This chain uses TRBV4-3 with TRBJ2-1, with 7 nucleotides matching TRBD2. Germline values: CDR1 LGHNA, CDR2 YSLEER. This CDR3 spans 17 amino acids. J gave up 3 bases and V 6 bases, and 14 bases lay outside the gene matches. The CDR3 bases are TGCGCCAGCAGTCCCAAGTACTCTGCGGGGGTCTACAATGAGCAGTTCTTC. Protein: CASSPKYSAGVYNEQFF.

This clone was seen a few times. The V call is TRBV4-3, the J call TRBJ1-4, with 11 bases aligning to TRBD1. Germline CDR1 LGHNA, CDR2 YSLEER. Trimming cost V 3 bases and J 5 bases; bases outside gene matches: 2. The CDR3 has 15 amino acids. The DNA for the CDR3 is TGCGCCAGCAGCCAGGGACAGGGGGGAAATGAAAAACTGTTTTTT. As protein: CASSQGQGGNEKLFF.

This clone came up a few times. The chain employs TRBV4-2 and TRBJ1-5, with TRBD1 identical over 9 bases. Germline CDR1 and CDR2: LGHNA and YNFKEQ. The CDR3 has 16 amino acids. V dropped 4 bases and J dropped 1; count of bases not matched to a gene: 5. Written as DNA, the CDR3 is TGTGCCAGCAGCCGGGATGGGACAGGGAGCAATCAGCCCCAGCATTTT. Translating it yields CASSRDGTGSNQPQHF.

The CDR3 here is CASSQESGQQNTEAFF. The CDR3 DNA sequence: TGCGCCAGCAGCCAAGAATCCGGACAGCAGAACACTGAAGCTTTCTTT. The J gene is TRBJ1-1, the V gene TRBV4-3, with D perhaps TRBD1 (6 bases). The germline CDR1 and CDR2 sequences are LGHNA and YSLEER. Trimming stripped 0 bases from V and 1 base from J, with 12 bases between. The CDR3 spans 16 residues.

This clone was observed once. The chain uses TRBV6-1 and TRBJ2-7, with 11 nucleotides matching TRBD1. The V gene's germline CDR1 is MNHNS and CDR2 SASEGT. Trimming cost V 3 bases and J 2 bases; bases outside gene matches: 3. The CDR3 has 15 amino acids. The CDR3 DNA reads TGTGCCAGCAGTGATCAGGACAGGGGGCCCTACGAGCAGTACTTC. It is translated as CASSDQDRGPYEQYF.

V and J are TRBV5-1 and TRBJ2-1, with TRBD2 as a possible D gene (6 bases). The germline V gene encodes CDR1 SGHRS and CDR2 YFSETQ. Trimming left V 0 bases short and J 4 bases short, with 11 bases between. CDR3 length: 15 residues. The DNA for the CDR3 is TGCGCCAGCAGCTTGGAGGGAGGAGCATACAATGAGCAGTTCTTC. Its translation is CASSLEGGAYNEQFF.